The 28 T cell receptor beta chains listed next were all sequenced from one sample in a study of CD8 T cells in ankylosing spondylitis (dated by TCRdb to about 2017). Which antigens these TCRs recognize remains unknown. The library was generated by 5' RACE. The data were produced on an Illumina HiSeq 2500. TCRdb redid the processing of the public reads, applying fastp at Q25 and MiXCR, and retained in-frame beta chains. Each CDR3 protein appears once, grouped with its most common genes and DNA. Across this sample there are roughly 90,000 distinct CDR3 sequences, with roughly 8.8% seen only once. The ten largest clonotypes hold about 31% of the sample. Study-wide findings and limitations: A TCR beta motif of fewer than 10 highly homologous amino acid variants appeared characteristic of blood from ankylosing spondylitis patients.

Sequenced: blood, either unsorted or a sorted T cell fraction (not recorded which). The receptors here all came from a male donor with ankylosing spondylitis.

This chain joins TRBV19 and TRBJ2-1, with D perhaps TRBD2 (5 bases). The CDR3 consists of 16 residues. V was shortened by 1 base and J by 6 bases, with 16 bases between the two germline ends. The V gene's germline CDR1 is LNHDA and CDR2 SQIVND (reference sequence). CDR3 in amino acids: CASSIVASSLGNEQFF. CDR3 coding DNA: TGTGCCAGTAGTATAGTAGCGTCTTCCCTAGGCAATGAGCAGTTCTTC.

In regard to this clonotype: A read error is possible here, since a much larger clone lies one base away. The V call is TRBV28, the J call TRBJ2-2; D not certain. Germline CDR1 and CDR2: MDHEN and SYDVKM. V was trimmed by 0 bases and J by 5 bases, leaving 1 base between them. This CDR3 spans 12 amino acids. The CDR3 sequence is CASSLWTGELFF. The CDR3 nucleotides read TGTGCCAGCAGTTTATGGACCGGGGAGCTGTTTTTT.

This clonotype was counted a few times. This chain links TRBV7-9 with TRBJ2-5, with 11 positions matching TRBD2. With V trimmed by 5 bases and J by 4 bases, 0 bases remained unmatched. Germline V gene sequence: CDR1 SEHNR, CDR2 FQNEAQ (reference sequence). The CDR3 spans 13 residues. Here the CDR3 DNA reads TGTGCCAGCAGCGGACTAGCGGGAGAGACCCAGTACTTC. As protein: CASSGLAGETQYF. The full variable domain, with the rest looked up from reference TRBV7-9 and TRBJ2-5, is DTGVSQNPRHKITKRGQNVTFRCDPISEHNRLYWYRQTLGQGPEFLTYFQNEAQLEKSRLLSDRFSAERPKGSFSTLEIQRTEQGDSAMYLCASSGLAGETQYFGPGTRLLVL.

There are many counts of this clonotype. This chain links TRBV28 with TRBJ2-5, with 7 bases identical to TRBD1. The CDR3 runs to 14 residues. Germline V gives CDR1 MDHEN, CDR2 SYDVKM. Trimming at V came to 6 bases and at J to 3 bases, leaving 7 bases not matched to a gene. The CDR3 sequence: CASSVVGGEETQYF. The CDR3 nucleotides read TGTGCCAGCAGCGTGGTAGGGGGCGAAGAGACCCAGTACTTC.

This clonotype was recorded a few times. The chain has TRBV27 and TRBJ2-5; the match to TRBD1 covers 7 bases. Germline CDR1 reads MNHEY; CDR2 reads SMNVEV (reference sequence). The V segment lost 6 bases and the J segment 9 bases; nucleotides outside the gene matches: 10. The CDR3 has 13 amino acids. The CDR3 loop is CASRPTGDFPQYF. The CDR3 nucleotides read TGTGCCAGCAGACCAACAGGGGATTTCCCCCAGTACTTC.

Many counts were recorded for this clonotype. V and J are TRBV12-3 or TRBV12-4 and TRBJ2-2; D unclear. The CDR3 is 12 amino acids. Trimming took off 5 bases at V and 7 bases at J, with 8 bases between the two ends. CDR3 protein: CASSHWRGELFF. The CDR3 nucleotides are TGTGCCAGCAGTCACTGGCGCGGGGAGCTGTTTTTT.

This clonotype was recorded many times. This chain uses TRBV6-1 with TRBJ2-7; no reliable D call. Germline V gene data show CDR1 as MNHNS and CDR2 as SASEGT. This CDR3 contains 15 residues. Trimming took 5 bases from V and 0 from J, leaving 14 bases between them. The CDR3 DNA follows: TGTGCCAGCAGTACCACGGGCGGATCCTCCTACGAGCAGTACGTC. Its translation is CASSTTGGSSYEQYV.

This clonotype has a count of ten or more. The chain couples TRBV11-2 to TRBJ1-4, with 9 bases lining up with TRBD1. Germline-derived CDR1 and CDR2 are SGHAT and FQNNGV. Trimming at V came to 3 bases and at J to 4 bases, leaving 9 bases not matched to a gene. The CDR3 runs 17 residues. DNA of the CDR3: TGTGCCAGCAGCTTGTATGGGACAGGGATACTTAATGAAAAACTGTTTTTT. This codes for CASSLYGTGILNEKLFF. Based on the CDR3 plus reference TRBV11-2 and TRBJ1-4, the full variable domain is EAGVAQSPRYKIIEKRQSVAFWCNPISGHATLYWYQQILGQGPKLLIQFQNNGVVDDSQLPKDRFSAERLKGVDSTLKIQPAKLEDSAVYLCASSLYGTGILNEKLFFGSGTQLSVL.

This clonotype showed up many times. The chain links TRBV5-1 to TRBJ2-1; the D is unclear. V lost 2 bases, J lost 7 bases, and 7 bases lay in between. The CDR3 covers 12 residues. Per the germline V gene, CDR1 is SGHRS and CDR2 is YFSETQ. The CDR3 sequence: CASSLNENEQFF. CDR3 in DNA: TGCGCCAGCAGCTTAAATGAGAATGAGCAGTTCTTC.

This clonotype came up many times. The J gene is TRBJ2-6, the V gene TRBV11-1; TRBD1 matches at 7 bases. The CDR3 spans 18 residues. Losses at the gene ends were 5 bases for V and 3 bases for J; bases not matched to a gene: 13. Germline loops: CDR1 SGHAT, CDR2 FQDESV (reference sequence). Here the CDR3 reads CASSTRQGSILGANVLTF. For the CDR3, the DNA is TGTGCCAGCAGCACCCGACAGGGCTCTATTCTTGGGGCCAACGTCCTGACTTTC.

This clonotype was picked up many times. The chain employs TRBV6-2 or TRBV6-3 and TRBJ1-5, with 10 bases that match TRBD1. This CDR3 comprises 15 residues. In germline, CDR1 is MNHEY, CDR2 SVGEGT. V trimming: 7 bases; J trimming: 4 bases; junction bases outside the gene matches: 7. Here the CDR3 DNA reads TGTGCCAGCACCACGGGACAGGGGATAAATCAGCCCCAGCATTTT. Amino acid sequence: CASTTGQGINQPQHF.

This clonotype was recorded a few times. The chain links TRBV5-1 to TRBJ2-5; 13 bases map to TRBD2. The CDR3 has 15 residues. Germline V gene sequence: CDR1 SGHRS, CDR2 YFSETQ. The V segment lost 6 bases and the J segment 3 bases; nucleotides outside the gene matches: 5. CDR3 residues: CASTTGLAGKETQYF. The DNA of the CDR3 is TGCGCCAGCACCACGGGACTAGCGGGAAAAGAGACCCAGTACTTC.

This clonotype was seen a handful of times. The V call is TRBV27, the J call TRBJ2-7; D uncertain. V lost 5 bases and J 0 bases, leaving 8 bases between the germline ends. Germline V gene data show CDR1 as MNHEY and CDR2 as SMNVEV (reference sequence). This CDR3 contains 13 residues. This chain's CDR3 is CASSQTSSYEQYF. As DNA, the CDR3 is TGTGCCAGCAGTCAAACATCCTCCTACGAGCAGTACTTC.

There are many counts of this clonotype. CDR3 sequence: CASSGGRTGELFF. For the CDR3, the DNA is TGTGCCAGCAGCGGAGGACGCACCGGGGAGCTGTTTTTT. The rearrangement joins TRBV7-9 to TRBJ2-2; tentatively, D is TRBD2 (5 bases). Trimming removed 5 bases at V and 4 bases at J, with 8 bases between. This CDR3 contains 13 residues. CDR1 is SEHNR and CDR2 is FQNEAQ in the germline V gene (reference sequence). Full variable domain (missing parts from reference TRBV7-9 and TRBJ2-2): DTGVSQNPRHKITKRGQNVTFRCDPISEHNRLYWYRQTLGQGPEFLTYFQNEAQLEKSRLLSDRFSAERPKGSFSTLEIQRTEQGDSAMYLCASSGGRTGELFFGEGSRLTVL.

Concerning this clonotype itself: This may be a read error, as it is one base from a much larger clone. The V call is TRBV13, the J call TRBJ1-1; 7 bases align to TRBD1. V lost 5 bases and J lost 1; bases outside the gene matches: 1. CDR3 length equals 13 residues. Germline lookup yields CDR1 PRHDT and CDR2 FYEKMQ (reference sequence). CDR3 region: CASSQGGNTEAFF. The CDR3 bases are TGTGCCAGCAGCCAGGGGGGGAACACTGAAGCTTTCTTT.

This rearrangement joins TRBV7-8 to TRBJ2-5; 9 bases agree with TRBD1. V dropped 2 bases and J dropped 3; count of bases not matched to a gene: 4. The CDR3 consists of 15 residues. The germline V gene has CDR1 SGHVS and CDR2 FQNEAQ. The CDR3: CASSLTGGWEETQYF. DNA of the CDR3: TGTGCCAGCAGCTTAACAGGGGGCTGGGAAGAGACCCAGTACTTC.

This clonotype has at least ten counts. V gene TRBV29-1 combines with J gene TRBJ2-7, with 12 positions matching TRBD2. CDR1 SQVTM and CDR2 ANQGSEA come from the germline V gene. The CDR3 totals 16 residues. V dropped 1 base and J dropped 6; count of bases not matched to a gene: 10. CDR3 in amino acids: CSVEGTSGTSRGEQYF. CDR3 sequence (DNA): TGCAGCGTTGAAGGGACTAGCGGGACGTCGAGGGGCGAGCAGTACTTC.

There are many counts of this clonotype. The chain joins TRBV20-1 to TRBJ2-1; 7 bases line up with TRBD2. With V trimmed by 4 bases and J by 0 bases, 12 bases remained unmatched. Germline V gives CDR1 DFQATT, CDR2 SNEGSKA (reference sequence). The CDR3 has 17 amino acids. CDR3: CSATGWEGRSSYNEQFF. The CDR3 nucleotides read TGCAGTGCTACGGGATGGGAGGGGCGGAGCTCCTACAATGAGCAGTTCTTC.

There are many counts of this clonotype. This rearrangement joins TRBV2 to TRBJ2-3; D is unresolved. The V and J ends lost 9 bases and 5 bases respectively, with 3 bases between them. Germline-derived CDR1 and CDR2 are SNHLY and FYNNEI. The CDR3 runs to 9 residues. This CDR3 reads CASQDTQYF. CDR3 DNA sequence: TGTGCCAGTCAAGATACGCAGTATTTT.

This clonotype was observed many times. This chain joins TRBV7-9 and TRBJ2-1; possibly TRBD1 for D (6 bases). The CDR3 consists of 13 residues. Germline V gene sequence: CDR1 SEHNR, CDR2 FQNEAQ (reference sequence). Trimming took off 5 bases at V and 5 bases at J, with 10 bases between the two ends. The CDR3 bases are TGTGCCAGCAGCGTCTACAGGGACAATGAGCAGTTCTTC. Protein product: CASSVYRDNEQFF.

Note on this clonotype: This clone may be a read error of a much larger clone one base away. This chain joins TRBV4-1 and TRBJ2-5; D is unclear. CDR1 and CDR2 from the germline V gene are MGHRA and YSYEKL. This CDR3 is 16 amino acids long. CDR3 in DNA: TGCGCCAGCAGCCAAGATCCTCACGGCACCCAAGAGACCCAGGACTTC. Translating it yields CASSQDPHGTQETQDF.

This clonotype was seen a few times. This chain joins TRBV2 and TRBJ2-3; D is ambiguous. Germline-derived CDR1 and CDR2 are SNHLY and FYNNEI. The CDR3 contains 14 residues. V was trimmed by 4 bases and J by 5 bases, leaving 13 bases between them. The CDR3 DNA is TGTGCCAGCAGTGGGACCTTAGGCGAAGATACGCAGTATTTT. It yields the protein CASSGTLGEDTQYF.

This clonotype has ten or more counts. The chain couples TRBV12-3 or TRBV12-4 to TRBJ1-1; D gene uncertain. Trimming removed 3 bases from V and 4 bases from J, with 12 bases in between. This CDR3 region has 14 residues. As DNA, the CDR3 is TGTGCCAGCAGTTTGGACGATTCGAGCACTGAAGCTTTCTTT. It is translated as CASSLDDSSTEAFF.

This clonotype was observed many times. The chain combines TRBV9 with TRBJ2-7; D unresolved. Per the germline V gene, CDR1 is SGDLS and CDR2 is YYNGEE. The CDR3 is made up of 14 amino acids. V was pared by 0 bases and J by 7 bases, with 14 bases between. The CDR3 protein is CASSVGAVPKEQYF. As DNA, the CDR3 is TGTGCCAGCAGCGTAGGGGCAGTCCCTAAAGAGCAGTACTTC.

This chain links TRBV2 with TRBJ2-5, with 14 bases that match TRBD2. The CDR3 totals 18 residues. CDR1 is SNHLY and CDR2 is FYNNEI in the germline V gene. The trim removed 7 bases at V and 4 bases at J, leaving 14 bases unmatched. The CDR3 DNA reads as TGTGCCAGCACCTTGGGACTAGCGGGAGAGGGGAAAGGAGAGACCCAGTACTTC. Protein product: CASTLGLAGEGKGETQYF.

This clonotype was observed a few times. In DNA form, the CDR3 reads TGTGCCAGCAGCTTCTACGCCCCTGCCACGGGACGCCAGGGCTATGGCTACACCTTC. It is translated as CASSFYAPATGRQGYGYTF. J is TRBJ1-2 and V is TRBV7-8, with a weak D call TRBD1 (5 bases). The V gene's germline CDR1 is SGHVS and CDR2 FQNEAQ. The CDR3 covers 19 residues. V dropped 3 bases and J dropped 4 bases, with 27 bases sitting between them.

The V and J genes are TRBV27 and TRBJ2-3; D is tentatively TRBD1 or TRBD2 (5 bases each). V was clipped by 3 bases and J by 10 bases, with 17 bases between them. Germline V CDR1 and CDR2: MNHEY, SMNVEV (reference sequence). The CDR3 contains 14 residues. For the CDR3, the DNA is TGTGCCAGCAGTTTTGGGGGACCCAGTCATGCGCAGTATTTT. It is translated as CASSFGGPSHAQYF.

This clonotype was observed many times. The genes are TRBV6-5 and TRBJ2-1; TRBD1 matches at 9 bases. From germline, CDR1 is MNHEY and CDR2 SVGAGI. This CDR3 region has 15 residues. The J segment lost 9 bases and the V segment lost 5 bases, leaving 11 bases of the junction unmatched. The CDR3 here is CASSNGGQGFSEQFF. The CDR3 region has the DNA TGTGCCAGCAGTAACGGGGGACAGGGATTTAGTGAGCAGTTCTTC.